The clone carrying this T cell receptor beta chain has just a few counts. CDR1 is MDHEN, CDR2 SYDVKM, per germline. The CDR3 spans 15 residues. The V gene lost 5 bases and the J gene lost 3 bases, with 14 bases spanning the gap. Together with a sample-barcoded 5' primer, a J-beta primer mix was included in a second PCR lasting about 6 to 11 cycles. Sequencing of every sample gave 3 million or more CDR3-containing paired-end reads. TCRdb itself ran the 5' RACE reads through MiXCR, one entry per CDR3 protein. Of almost 550,000 distinct CDR3 sequences listed, nearly 25% are singletons. The data belong to a study of blood T cells in healthy people across ages. These records were also assigned to another study, of T cells of mothers and their children.

Material for sequencing was blood. The rearrangement uses TRBV28 and TRBJ1-5, with a possible D match to TRBD1 (6 bases). The TCR was taken from a boy younger than 18 in good health. The CDR3 DNA reads TGTGCCAGCAGTAAAGGGGGGGGCCCCAATCAGCCCCAGCATTTT. This encodes CASSKGGGPNQPQHF.